Described below is a single T cell receptor beta chain sequence and its context. The antigen remains unidentified. CD4+ T cells from unexposed donors were obtained before the COVID-19 pandemic (2011-2018). This specimen belongs to a study of CD4 T cells in relation to SARS-CoV-2 and coronaviruses. Study as a whole: Shared crossreactive spike epitopes were mapped to their HLA restriction. Study-level results: According to naive versus memory sequencing, detected responses are memory recall, not newly primed.

The V segment lost 7 bases and the J segment 8 bases; nucleotides outside the gene matches: 7. Germline CDR1 SQVTM, CDR2 ANQGSEA. The CDR3 loop spans 13 amino acids. The protocol was immunoSEQ multiplex PCR, while the TCRdb copy is restricted to in-frame clones and leaves out a portion. The sample lists around 65,000 clones, 75% to 90% seen once, with about 1.6% in the top ten. This chain joins TRBV29-1 and TRBJ1-4, with 10 bases matching TRBD1. Material for sequencing was memory CD4+ T cells from PBMCs. The sequence was obtained from a human donor in good health. CDR3 residues: CSGGTGAKEKLFF. Written as DNA, the CDR3 is TGCAGCGGGGGGACAGGGGCCAAGGAAAAACTGTTTTTT.